The T cell receptor beta chain under discussion was sequenced for a study of blood T cell repertoires in COVID-19. Germline values: CDR1 SGHTS, CDR2 YDEGEE. The CDR3 runs to 13 residues. The trim removed 1 base at V and 10 bases at J, leaving 2 bases unmatched. The repertoire was sequenced with immunoSEQ multiplex PCR; TCRdb's copy has only in-frame clones and lacks some. The sample yields 300,000 to 400,000 clones, more than 75% seen once. This chain joins TRBV5-8 and TRBJ1-6, with 7 bases lining up with TRBD1. Material: peripheral blood. The source of this sequence is a woman in her sixties with COVID-19, enrolled during active disease. CDR3 nucleotide sequence: TGTGCCAGCAGCTTGTTACAGGGGTCACCCCTCCACTTT. As protein: CASSLLQGSPLHF.